This T cell receptor (beta chain) stems from a study of Ad26.COV2.S vaccination and SARS-CoV-2 variants. Points from the study as a whole: Vaccine and placebo recipients had similar non-spike TCR breadth.

Notes on this clone: Antigen specificity is unknown.

The protocol was immunoSEQ multiplex PCR, while the TCRdb copy is restricted to in-frame clones and leaves out a portion. The table records 350,000 to 400,000 clones, about 85% of them present only once. Stated treatment: about 20 received Ad26.COV2.S at low or high dose, single or two shots; about five received placebo; per-sample allocation not given. Following the first vaccine or placebo injection, samples were taken on day 63. Boston provided a donor who was an adult aged 18-55 years. Trimming took off 3 bases at V and 7 bases at J, with 10 bases between the two ends. CDR3 length: 12 amino acids. Germline loops: CDR1 SGHDT, CDR2 YYEEEE.

The sample in question was peripheral blood, obtained in a trial of Ad26.COV2.S vaccine versus placebo. This chain connects TRBV5-6 to TRBJ1-2; a possible D gene is TRBD1 (6 bases). The clonotype was recovered from a person between 18 and 65 years old who received the Ad26.COV2.S COVID-19 vaccine or a placebo. The CDR3 DNA sequence: TGTGCCAGCAGCTCGGACAGCCTTGGCTACACCTTC. It encodes CASSSDSLGYTF.